Below are 11 T cell receptor beta chains sequenced from a single sample in a study of blood T cell repertoires in COVID-19. Assay: immunoSEQ multiplex PCR; the TCRdb copy retains only in-frame clones and omits some. The sample gives about 170,000 clones, roughly 90% of which show up once; roughly 1.6% is in the top ten. Sequencing used peripheral blood. These receptor sequences come from a woman between 45 and 65 years old with acute or convalescent COVID-19.

The sample holds a few counts of this clone. V gene TRBV12-3 or TRBV12-4 combines with J gene TRBJ1-1; 7 bases match TRBD1. The CDR3 covers 13 residues. The V and J ends lost 5 bases and 7 bases, in that order; junction bases with no gene match: 7. CDR3 loop: CASSRGTAGEAFF. Here the CDR3 DNA reads TGTGCCAGCAGTAGGGGGACAGCCGGTGAAGCTTTCTTT.

The rearrangement links TRBV4-1 to TRBJ1-2; D possibly corresponds to TRBD1 (6 bases). CDR1 MGHRA and CDR2 YSYEKL come from the germline V gene. The CDR3 extends over 14 amino acids. V was clipped by 0 bases and J by 6 bases, with 11 bases between them. In nucleotides, the CDR3 is TGCGCCAGCAGCCAAGAAGGGCAGGGGAATGGCTACACCTTC. It specifies CASSQEGQGNGYTF.

The CDR3 loop is CASSQENYGYTF. For the CDR3, the DNA is TGTGCCAGCAGCCAGGAGAACTATGGCTACACCTTC. The chain uses TRBV3-1 (or the pseudogene TRBV3-2) and TRBJ1-2; D is unresolved. The CDR3 has 12 residues. V dropped 3 bases and J dropped 2 bases, with 4 bases sitting between them. In germline, CDR1 is LGHDT, CDR2 YNNKEL (reference sequence).

V usage is TRBV27 and J usage is TRBJ1-1; D gene ambiguous. V lost 6 bases and J lost 6, with 20 bases in between. Per the germline V gene, CDR1 is MNHEY and CDR2 is SMNVEV (reference sequence). The CDR3 totals 15 residues. CDR3 protein: CASSGVGELRPEAFF. CDR3 nucleotide sequence: TGTGCCAGCAGCGGTGTCGGGGAACTCCGACCTGAAGCTTTCTTT.

V is TRBV5-1 and J is TRBJ1-2, with a tentative D call TRBD1 (6 bases). CDR3 length: 13 residues. V lost 0 bases, J lost 6 bases, and 9 bases lay in between. The germline CDR1 and CDR2 sequences are SGHRS and YFSETQ. This chain's CDR3 is CASSLVGGHGYTF. DNA for the CDR3: TGCGCCAGCAGCTTGGTCGGGGGGCATGGCTACACCTTC.

The chain has TRBV4-1 and TRBJ2-7, with 8 bases aligning to TRBD1. CDR3 length equals 16 residues. Germline V CDR1 and CDR2: MGHRA, YSYEKL. V was pared by 6 bases and J by 2 bases, with 12 bases of the junction left unmatched. The CDR3 here is CASSRLADRAAYEQYF. For the CDR3, the DNA is TGCGCCAGCAGTCGTCTCGCGGACAGGGCTGCCTACGAGCAGTACTTC.

V and J are TRBV27 and TRBJ1-1, with D uncertain. In germline, CDR1 is MNHEY, CDR2 SMNVEV (reference sequence). The CDR3 covers 16 residues. V was pared by 4 bases and J by 3 bases, with 18 bases between. The CDR3 here is CASSSYYGGRDTEAFF. In DNA, the CDR3 is TGTGCCAGCAGTTCTTACTACGGAGGCCGTGACACTGAAGCTTTCTTT.

This chain joins TRBV6-5 and TRBJ1-3; the D is unclear. Germline CDR1 is MNHEY and CDR2 is SVGAGI. The CDR3 consists of 14 residues. V was clipped by 6 bases and J by 9 bases, with 18 bases between them. DNA for the CDR3: TGTGCCAGCAGCCTTACCGCATATCTCGGCACCATATATTTT. Protein: CASSLTAYLGTIYF.

As for this clone: The junction departs from the called germline gene at one end, perhaps through a read error. The gene calls are TRBV7-3 and TRBJ2-3; 11 nucleotides match TRBD2. Looked up from germline, CDR1 is SGHTA and CDR2 is FQGTGA. The CDR3 spans 16 residues. CDR3 sequence: CASSLTSGGYPDTQYF. CDR3 nucleotides: TGTGCCAGCAGCCTAACTAGCGGGGGTTATCCAGATACGCAGTATTTT.

The chain is built from TRBV19 and TRBJ1-5, with TRBD1 matching 9 bases. This CDR3 is built from 14 residues. Germline CDR1 reads LNHDA; CDR2 reads SQIVND (reference sequence). V shed 0 bases, J shed 11 bases, and the junction held 5 bases outside the gene matches. The CDR3 protein is CASSIEGTGQAQHF. The CDR3 bases are TGTGCCAGTAGTATAGAGGGGACAGGGCAAGCCCAGCATTTT.

The V gene is TRBV5-6, the J gene TRBJ1-3; 10 nucleotides agree with TRBD1. Looked up from germline, CDR1 is SGHDT and CDR2 is YYEEEE. Trimming took 0 bases from V and 8 from J; bases not matched to a gene: 5. CDR3 length: 15 residues. The CDR3 nucleotides read TGTGCCAGCAGCTTGGCCCCCGGGACAGGGGACACCATATATTTT. Encoded protein: CASSLAPGTGDTIYF.